This T cell receptor (beta chain) was sequenced during a study of blood T cell repertoires in COVID-19. TCRdb's table, derived via immunoSEQ multiplex PCR, lists solely in-frame clones and lacks some. The repertoire holds around 170,000 clones, with more than 75% as singletons. Trimming removed 4 bases at V and 5 bases at J, with 13 bases between. CDR1 is KGHDR and CDR2 is SFDVKD in the germline V gene. This CDR3 contains 14 residues. A few counts support this clone. The sample comprised PBMCs or T cells enriched from blood (not recorded which). The chain joins TRBV24-1 to TRBJ2-5, with a tentative D call TRBD2 (6 bases). The receptor was isolated from a woman in her 30s who had recovered from COVID-19. In DNA, the CDR3 is TGTGCCACCAGTGACGAGGGCCGGGGGGAGACCCAGTACTTC. Amino acids: CATSDEGRGETQYF.